Below are 21 T cell receptor beta chains sequenced from a single sample in a study of blood T cell repertoires in COVID-19. The method was immunoSEQ multiplex PCR; TCRdb's version includes in-frame clones alone and lacks a portion of them. The table has approximately 350,000 clones, 85% to 90% seen once. The sample comprised PBMCs or T cells enriched from blood (not recorded which). Source of these receptors: a man aged 18 to 30 who had recovered from COVID-19.

The chain combines TRBV5-6 with TRBJ2-7; D is perhaps TRBD1 (5 bases). The CDR3 contains 12 residues. V was clipped by 8 bases and J by 1 base, with 10 bases between them. Germline V gives CDR1 SGHDT, CDR2 YYEEEE. CDR3 nucleotides: TGTGCCAGTTCGACAGTATCCTACGAGCAGTACTTC. Protein sequence: CASSTVSYEQYF.

This chain connects TRBV29-1 to TRBJ1-5; D is ambiguous. The CDR3 spans 15 residues. Per the germline V gene, CDR1 is SQVTM and CDR2 is ANQGSEA. The V and J ends lost 4 bases and 2 bases respectively, with 15 bases between them. CDR3 coding DNA: TGCAGCGTTGGGGGAGCGGGGTCGGGCAATCAGCCCCAGCATTTT. It yields the protein CSVGGAGSGNQPQHF.

The chain couples TRBV10-3 to TRBJ2-7; 8 bases are a match to TRBD1. Unmatched junction bases numbered 14, after V lost 10 bases and J lost 3 bases. CDR1 and CDR2 (germline): ENHRY, SYGVKD. There are 15 residues in the CDR3. The CDR3 DNA reads as TGTGCCACACGGGACAGGACCACTCCGAACTACGAGCAGTACTTC. Amino acid sequence: CATRDRTTPNYEQYF.

The chain combines TRBV7-2 with TRBJ2-7; no definite D call. Germline CDR1 is SGHTA and CDR2 is FQGNSA. CDR3 length: 15 amino acids. V gave up 5 bases and J gave up 2 bases, with 16 bases separating them. The CDR3, as DNA: TGTGCCAGCAGCCCCGGAGTAATCTCCACCTACGAGCAGTACTTC. Amino acid sequence: CASSPGVISTYEQYF.

The chain carries TRBV18 and TRBJ2-1; maybe TRBD1 (5 bases). Trimming stripped 1 base from V and 7 bases from J, with 8 bases between. The CDR3 length is 13 residues. Germline V gene data show CDR1 as KGHSH and CDR2 as LQKENI. CDR3 in DNA: TGTGCCAGCTCACCACAGGGGCGGAATGAGCAGTTCTTC. This gives the protein CASSPQGRNEQFF.

This CDR3 reads CASSQETSGTQYF. DNA for the CDR3: TGCGCCAGCAGCCAAGAGACTAGCGGTACGCAGTATTTT. The chain is built from TRBV4-3 and TRBJ2-3; TRBD2 matches at 9 bases. Germline values: CDR1 LGHNA, CDR2 YSLEER. The CDR3 contains 13 residues. J was trimmed by 8 bases and V by 0 bases; bases with no gene match: 0.

This rearrangement joins TRBV5-5 to TRBJ1-6; tentatively, D is TRBD1 (6 bases). CDR1 and CDR2 (germline): SGHKS, YYEKEE (reference sequence). The CDR3 has 17 residues. Trimming pared 6 bases from V and 6 bases from J, leaving 22 bases between. The DNA for the CDR3 is TGTGCCAGCACCCCTTGGGGGCCAGGGTCGGTTAATTCACCCCTCCACTTT. This gives the protein CASTPWGPGSVNSPLHF.

The rearrangement uses TRBV7-6 and TRBJ1-3; D remains unclear. The V gene's germline CDR1 is SGHVS and CDR2 FNYEAQ. The V end lost 2 bases, the J end lost 0 bases, and 8 bases lay between the germline ends. This CDR3 contains 15 residues. CDR3 in DNA: TGTGCCAGCAGCTTATTCCTGAGCTCTGGAAACACCATATATTTT. This encodes CASSLFLSSGNTIYF. The full variable domain, completed using reference TRBV7-6 and TRBJ1-3, is GAGVSQSPRYKVTKRGQDVALRCDPISGHVSLYWYRQALGQGPEFLTYFNYEAQQDKSGLPNDRFSAERPEGSISTLTIQRTEQRDSAMYRCASSLFLSSGNTIYFGEGSWLTVV.

The rearrangement joins TRBV6-4 to TRBJ1-2; D call uncertain. Germline V gene sequence: CDR1 MRHNA, CDR2 SNTAGT. V gave up 2 bases and J gave up 8 bases, with 18 bases separating them. The CDR3 consists of 15 residues. CDR3 nucleotide sequence: TGTGCCAGCAGTGACCAACCCAGAAGGTCGGGAGGCTACACCTTC. Its translation is CASSDQPRRSGGYTF.

The chain combines TRBV5-1 with TRBJ1-1; 9 nucleotides agree with TRBD1. Germline V gene data show CDR1 as SGHRS and CDR2 as YFSETQ. Unmatched junction bases numbered 11, after V lost 4 bases and J lost 1 base. The CDR3 covers 17 residues. The CDR3 nucleotides read TGCGCCAGCAGCATCGACGGGACAGGGAATAAGAACACTGAAGCTTTCTTT. It translates to CASSIDGTGNKNTEAFF.

CDR3 DNA: TGCGCCAGCAGCTCCGACACCCTAGCCTCCTACGAGCAGTACTTC. As protein: CASSSDTLASYEQYF. V and J are TRBV5-1 and TRBJ2-7; D might be TRBD2 (5 bases). The germline V gene has CDR1 SGHRS and CDR2 YFSETQ. V lost 3 bases, J lost 0 bases, and 13 bases lay in between. The CDR3 spans 15 residues.

This chain joins TRBV5-1 and TRBJ2-3, with 7 bases fitting TRBD2. The V gene end was trimmed by 0 bases and the J gene end by 0 bases; junction bases not matched to a gene: 1. The germline V gene encodes CDR1 SGHRS and CDR2 YFSETQ. The CDR3 contains 15 residues. DNA of the CDR3: TGCGCCAGCAGCTTGGATAGCGGGAGCACAGATACGCAGTATTTT. Translated: CASSLDSGSTDTQYF.

The J gene is TRBJ1-3, the V gene TRBV5-1; maybe TRBD1 (6 bases). Germline V gene sequence: CDR1 SGHRS, CDR2 YFSETQ. The CDR3 has 14 residues. Trimming shortened V by 4 bases and J by 3 bases, and 11 bases separated the two germline ends. CDR3 sequence: CASSPRTDGNTIYF. CDR3 bases: TGCGCCAGCAGCCCCCGGACAGATGGAAACACCATATATTTT.

The chain combines TRBV29-1 with TRBJ2-3; the D gene is possibly TRBD2 (6 bases). Germline CDR1 SQVTM, CDR2 ANQGSEA. V gave up 4 bases and J gave up 2 bases, with 13 bases separating them. This CDR3 spans 14 amino acids. CDR3 in amino acids: CSVAKRDFTDTQYF. The CDR3, as DNA: TGCAGCGTTGCTAAAAGGGACTTCACAGATACGCAGTATTTT.

V gene TRBV5-5 combines with J gene TRBJ2-1, with TRBD2 as a possible D gene (5 bases). The V and J ends lost 2 bases and 9 bases respectively, with 18 bases between them. Germline V gene sequence: CDR1 SGHKS, CDR2 YYEKEE (reference sequence). The CDR3 contains 15 residues. The CDR3 DNA is TGTGCCAGCAGCTTCGGAACTAGTTCTAATGGTGAGCAGTTCTTC. Protein: CASSFGTSSNGEQFF.

This clone was recorded a few times. The gene calls are TRBV5-1 and TRBJ2-1; possible D gene TRBD2, 6 bases. V lost 4 bases and J lost 8, with 13 bases in between. The germline CDR1 and CDR2 sequences are SGHRS and YFSETQ. The CDR3 loop spans 13 amino acids. This chain's CDR3 is CASSLASAYEQFF. Here the CDR3 DNA reads TGCGCCAGCAGCCTAGCTAGCGCCTATGAGCAGTTCTTC.

The chain employs TRBV29-1 and TRBJ1-4; tentative D call: TRBD1 (5 bases). V was clipped by 4 bases and J by 5 bases, with 11 bases between them. Germline V gives CDR1 SQVTM, CDR2 ANQGSEA. CDR3 size: 13 residues. CDR3: CSVGVQENEKLFF. CDR3 nucleotide sequence: TGCAGCGTTGGTGTACAGGAGAATGAAAAACTGTTTTTT.

The V call is TRBV19, the J call TRBJ2-1; 7 nucleotides agree with TRBD2. V was clipped by 1 base and J by 3 bases; unmatched bases: 12. CDR1 is LNHDA and CDR2 is SQIVND in the germline V gene (reference sequence). This CDR3 is built from 18 residues. DNA of the CDR3: TGTGCCAGTAGTATAGGTCCGTTGGCGGGAGACTACTACAATGAGCAGTTCTTC. Its translation: CASSIGPLAGDYYNEQFF.

The chain recombines TRBV5-5 with TRBJ2-7; 9 bases line up with TRBD2. The CDR3 covers 15 residues. V shed 0 bases, J shed 2 bases, and the junction held 3 bases outside the gene matches. Germline values: CDR1 SGHKS, CDR2 YYEKEE (reference sequence). CDR3 residues: CASSLGLAGPYEQYF. The DNA of the CDR3 is TGTGCCAGCAGCTTGGGGCTAGCGGGACCCTACGAGCAGTACTTC.

The gene calls are TRBV7-2 and TRBJ2-7; maybe TRBD1 (7 bases). The CDR3 is 13 amino acids. Germline CDR1 and CDR2: SGHTA and FQGNSA. V was clipped by 6 bases and J by 1 base, with 10 bases between them. The CDR3: CASREGASYEQYF. The CDR3 DNA reads TGTGCCAGCAGGGAGGGGGCATCCTACGAGCAGTACTTC.

The rearrangement links TRBV30 to TRBJ2-7; the D gene is possibly TRBD1 (5 bases). CDR3 size: 12 residues. Deletions cut 2 bases from V and 6 bases from J, with 11 bases between. Per the germline V gene, CDR1 is GTSNPN and CDR2 is SVGIG (reference sequence). The CDR3 bases are TGTGCCTGGAGTACTCAGGGTCGCGAGCAGTACTTC. Amino acids: CAWSTQGREQYF.